These 27 T cell receptor beta chains were all obtained from the same sample, sequenced in a study of blood T cell repertoires in COVID-19 (dated by TCRdb to about 2020). The library was made by the immunoSEQ multiplex PCR assay. Imported from immuneACCESS, the table was reduced by TCRdb to in-frame sequences with V and J called. These copies leave out some clones; in studies compared against another copy, an unresolved V gene accounts for under half, and the cause of the remainder is not known. The sample table lists roughly 200,000 clones, roughly 84% of them with a count of one. About 3.2% of the sample lies in the top ten. The sample consisted of PBMCs or T cells enriched from blood (not recorded which). The source is a woman aged 25-40 years who had been exposed to COVID-19.

The gene calls are TRBV12-3 or TRBV12-4 and TRBJ1-2; D perhaps matches TRBD1 (5 bases). The CDR3 totals 12 residues. V lost 8 bases to trimming and J lost 4 bases, with 11 bases between them. This CDR3 reads CASSSGGYGYTF. In DNA, the CDR3 is TGTGCCAGCTCTTCCGGGGGCTATGGCTACACCTTC.

The chain joins TRBV7-9 to TRBJ2-5, with TRBD1 matching over 7 bases. The CDR3 consists of 14 residues. Germline lookup yields CDR1 SEHNR and CDR2 FQNEAQ (reference sequence). V shed 5 bases and J 4 bases; nucleotides not matched to a gene: 7. The CDR3 DNA reads as TGTGCCAGCAGCCTCCTCCAGGGGGTAGAGACCCAGTACTTC. It specifies CASSLLQGVETQYF. The full variable domain, with the rest looked up from reference TRBV7-9 and TRBJ2-5, is DTGVSQNPRHKITKRGQNVTFRCDPISEHNRLYWYRQTLGQGPEFLTYFQNEAQLEKSRLLSDRFSAERPKGSFSTLEIQRTEQGDSAMYLCASSLLQGVETQYFGPGTRLLVL.

A single count supports this clone. The chain carries TRBV6-5 and TRBJ1-2; D might be TRBD1 (5 bases). The V gene lost 6 bases and the J gene lost 4 bases, with 6 bases spanning the gap. This CDR3 spans 11 amino acids. Germline lookup yields CDR1 MNHEY and CDR2 SVGAGI. The CDR3 DNA is TGTGCCAGCAGGGGGCCCTATGGCTACACCTTC. Amino acid sequence: CASRGPYGYTF.

This clone was picked up one time. This chain connects TRBV9 to TRBJ1-4, with D tentatively TRBD1 (6 bases). This CDR3 region has 18 residues. From germline, CDR1 is SGDLS and CDR2 YYNGEE. V was trimmed by 4 bases and J by 5 bases, leaving 24 bases between them. The CDR3 DNA sequence: TGTGCCAGCAGCACAACTGGGGGTCACAGGGCCATCAATGAAAAACTGTTTTTT. It specifies CASSTTGGHRAINEKLFF. The full variable domain, with the rest looked up from reference TRBV9 and TRBJ1-4, is DSGVTQTPKHLITATGQRVTLRCSPRSGDLSVYWYQQSLDQGLQFLIQYYNGEERAKGNILERFSAQQFPDLHSELNLSSLELGDSALYFCASSTTGGHRAINEKLFFGSGTQLSVL.

The V call is TRBV4-3, the J call TRBJ1-2, with D possibly being TRBD1 (6 bases). This CDR3 has 16 residues. Trimming pared 0 bases from V and 0 bases from J, leaving 11 bases between. Per germline, CDR1 LGHNA and CDR2 YSLEER. The DNA for the CDR3 is TGCGCCAGCAGCCAAGATCAAGCAGGGGCTAACTATGGCTACACCTTC. Its translation: CASSQDQAGANYGYTF.

This clone was seen a handful of times. The chain links TRBV30 to TRBJ1-5, with 9 nucleotides matching TRBD1. Trimming removed 3 bases from V and 4 bases from J; junction bases left unmatched: 4. This CDR3 region has 14 residues. Germline assignment: CDR1 GTSNPN and CDR2 SVGIG (reference sequence). The CDR3 DNA follows: TGTGCCTGGAGCCGGGGACAGGGAAATCAGCCCCAGCATTTT. This gives the protein CAWSRGQGNQPQHF.

The chain carries TRBV7-9 and TRBJ1-1; the D gene is possibly TRBD1 (6 bases). Germline values: CDR1 SEHNR, CDR2 FQNEAQ (reference sequence). The CDR3 runs 15 residues. The V end lost 5 bases, the J end lost 6 bases, and 19 bases lay between the germline ends. CDR3 DNA: TGTGCCAGCAGCCGTGGTTTACAGGGAAGGGCTGAAGCTTTCTTT. Protein sequence: CASSRGLQGRAEAFF.

This chain connects TRBV5-1 to TRBJ1-1; weak D call: TRBD1 (5 bases). CDR1 is SGHRS, CDR2 YFSETQ, per germline. The V gene lost 0 bases and the J gene lost 1 base, with 13 bases spanning the gap. The CDR3 has 16 residues. CDR3: CASSLALVTGNTEAFF. As DNA, the CDR3 is TGCGCCAGCAGCTTGGCATTGGTAACAGGGAACACTGAAGCTTTCTTT. Complete variable domain (other parts from reference TRBV5-1 and TRBJ1-1): KAGVTQTPRYLIKTRGQQVTLSCSPISGHRSVSWYQQTPGQGLQFLFEYFSETQRNKGNFPGRFSGRQFSNSRSEMNVSTLELGDSALYLCASSLALVTGNTEAFFGQGTRLTVV.

Note on this clone: The junction departs from the called germline gene at one end, perhaps through a read error. CDR3 nucleotide sequence: TGTGCTAGTCAAGGACAGCAGGTTCAGCACTTC. Translation gives CASQGQQVQHF. The chain couples TRBV12-5 to TRBJ2-7, with D possibly TRBD1 on 6 matching bases. The CDR3 sequence is 11 residues long. The germline V gene has CDR1 LGHNT and CDR2 FRNRAP.

The genes are TRBV3-1 (or the pseudogene TRBV3-2) and TRBJ1-1, with 7 bases identical to TRBD1. Germline V gives CDR1 LGHDT, CDR2 YNNKEL (reference sequence). The junction had 5 bases not matched to a gene; V was cut back by 5 bases and J by 2 bases. The CDR3 consists of 14 residues. In DNA, the CDR3 is TGTGCCAGCAGCTTTGACAGGGTTAACACTGAAGCTTTCTTT. Encoded protein: CASSFDRVNTEAFF.

This sequence joins TRBV19 and TRBJ1-3; D ambiguous. This CDR3 contains 16 residues. Germline V gene data show CDR1 as LNHDA and CDR2 as SQIVND (reference sequence). V was pared by 7 bases and J by 2 bases, with 18 bases between. The CDR3 is CASTSSSGVPGNTIYF. The CDR3 DNA is TGTGCCAGTACGTCCTCCTCCGGGGTTCCTGGAAACACCATATATTTT.

This clone turned up a few times. The chain links TRBV27 to TRBJ1-6, with 11 bases identical to TRBD1. Germline CDR1 and CDR2: MNHEY and SMNVEV (reference sequence). The V segment lost 8 bases and the J segment 10 bases; nucleotides outside the gene matches: 7. This CDR3 comprises 14 residues. The CDR3 DNA sequence: TGTGCCAGCGGCCCGGGACAGGGGGGGTCACCCCTCCACTTT. Translation gives CASGPGQGGSPLHF.

The chain recombines TRBV19 with TRBJ2-3; D possibly corresponds to TRBD1 (6 bases). This CDR3 is built from 17 residues. V was pared by 9 bases and J by 2 bases, with 24 bases between. Per the germline V gene, CDR1 is LNHDA and CDR2 is SQIVND (reference sequence). The CDR3 coding sequence is TGTGCCAGCTTAGTAAAACAGGGCAGCGTTTTCACAGATACGCAGTATTTT. Protein sequence: CASLVKQGSVFTDTQYF. The entire variable domain, with the rest obtained from reference TRBV19 and TRBJ2-3, is as follows: DGGITQSPKYLFRKEGQNVTLSCEQNLNHDAMYWYRQDPGQGLRLIYYSQIVNDFQKGDIAEGYSVSREKKESFPLTVTSAQKNPTAFYLCASLVKQGSVFTDTQYFGPGTRLTVL.

A single count supports this clone. The V and J genes are TRBV7-9 and TRBJ1-1; perhaps TRBD1 as D (6 bases). Germline CDR1 is SEHNR and CDR2 is FQNEAQ (reference sequence). Trimming removed 5 bases at V and 5 bases at J, with 12 bases between. This CDR3 region has 13 residues. CDR3 nucleotide sequence: TGTGCCAGCAGCCTTGGGGGCTGGACTGAAGCTTTCTTT. Protein product: CASSLGGWTEAFF.

V gene TRBV6-5 combines with J gene TRBJ2-1; D is ambiguous. This CDR3 is built from 10 residues. Germline V CDR1 and CDR2: MNHEY, SVGAGI. V lost 8 bases, J lost 4 bases, and 3 bases lay in between. CDR3 loop: CASSYNEQFF. DNA for the CDR3: TGTGCCAGCTCTTACAATGAGCAGTTCTTC.

The V gene is TRBV5-6, the J gene TRBJ1-2, with D possibly being TRBD1 (6 bases). CDR1 is SGHDT and CDR2 is YYEEEE in the germline V gene. This CDR3 has 13 residues. V dropped 5 bases and J dropped 2 bases, with 10 bases sitting between them. As DNA, the CDR3 is TGTGCCAGCAGATTCGACAGGAACTATGGCTACACCTTC. Translated: CASRFDRNYGYTF. Full variable domain (outside the CDR3, taken from reference TRBV5-6 and TRBJ1-2): DAGVTQSPTHLIKTRGQQVTLRCSPKSGHDTVSWYQQALGQGPQFIFQYYEEEERQRGNFPDRFSGHQFPNYSSELNVNALLLGDSALYLCASRFDRNYGYTFGSGTRLTVV.

The chain recombines TRBV6-2 or TRBV6-3 with TRBJ2-3; D is unclear. CDR1 MNHEY and CDR2 SVGEGT come from the germline V gene. The CDR3 contains 11 residues. V was trimmed by 4 bases and J by 7 bases, leaving 6 bases between them. CDR3 bases: TGTGCCAGCAGTTTCCCTAATACGCAGTATTTT. This gives the protein CASSFPNTQYF.

V is TRBV6-5 and J is TRBJ2-5; D might be TRBD2 (5 bases). Germline V gene lookup returns CDR1 MNHEY and CDR2 SVGAGI. The CDR3 extends over 15 amino acids. Trimming took off 0 bases at V and 6 bases at J, with 14 bases between the two ends. CDR3: CASSYSPGGGQTQYF. CDR3 DNA: TGTGCCAGCAGTTACTCCCCAGGAGGTGGGCAGACCCAGTACTTC.

The chain couples TRBV9 to TRBJ2-7; D possibly corresponds to TRBD2 (6 bases). The CDR3 contains 14 residues. V lost 0 bases, J lost 2 bases, and 9 bases lay in between. The germline CDR1 and CDR2 sequences are SGDLS and YYNGEE. CDR3: CASSVEEGTYEQYF. CDR3 DNA: TGTGCCAGCAGCGTAGAGGAGGGAACCTACGAGCAGTACTTC.

This chain uses TRBV4-1 with TRBJ1-1; D not certain. The CDR3 extends over 11 amino acids. Looked up from germline, CDR1 is MGHRA and CDR2 is YSYEKL. V lost 0 bases, J lost 10 bases, and 6 bases lay in between. The CDR3 region is CASSQDSGAFF. CDR3 sequence (DNA): TGCGCCAGCAGCCAAGACTCAGGAGCTTTCTTT.

The V gene is TRBV4-1, the J gene TRBJ1-5; D gene uncertain. The V end lost 3 bases, the J end lost 4 bases, and 22 bases lay between the germline ends. The CDR3 has 18 residues. Germline V gene lookup returns CDR1 MGHRA and CDR2 YSYEKL. CDR3 loop: CASSHPSQHGEANQPQHF. In DNA, the CDR3 is TGCGCCAGCAGCCACCCCAGCCAGCATGGGGAGGCAAATCAGCCCCAGCATTTT.

The gene calls are TRBV19 and TRBJ1-2; D is ambiguous. The V gene's germline CDR1 is LNHDA and CDR2 SQIVND (reference sequence). The CDR3 length is 16 residues. V was pared by 6 bases and J by 7 bases, with 24 bases between. CDR3 nucleotide sequence: TGTGCCAGTAGCCGCTTCGGAGACGCTCTAGGAGGTGGCTACACCTTC. Translation gives CASSRFGDALGGGYTF.

The chain carries TRBV7-9 and TRBJ1-2; D is uncertain. Germline loops: CDR1 SEHNR, CDR2 FQNEAQ (reference sequence). This CDR3 is 14 amino acids long. Trimming took off 5 bases at V and 1 base at J, with 11 bases between the two ends. CDR3 sequence reads: CASSGRTLNYGYTF. CDR3 DNA sequence: TGTGCCAGCAGCGGCAGAACCCTTAACTATGGCTACACCTTC. Drawing the rest from reference TRBV7-9 and TRBJ1-2, the complete variable domain is DTGVSQNPRHKITKRGQNVTFRCDPISEHNRLYWYRQTLGQGPEFLTYFQNEAQLEKSRLLSDRFSAERPKGSFSTLEIQRTEQGDSAMYLCASSGRTLNYGYTFGSGTRLTVV.

V and J are TRBV7-2 and TRBJ2-5; 9 bases agree with TRBD2. There are 15 residues in the CDR3. Germline V gene lookup returns CDR1 SGHTA and CDR2 FQGNSA. The ends lost 5 bases at V and 5 bases at J; junction bases unmatched: 9. As DNA, the CDR3 is TGTGCCAGCAGCCAATTTAGCGGGGGAGGGGAGACCCAGTACTTC. Encoded protein: CASSQFSGGGETQYF.

The chain couples TRBV5-1 to TRBJ1-1; a weak D match, TRBD1 (6 bases). The germline CDR1 and CDR2 sequences are SGHRS and YFSETQ. The ends were cut back, 0 bases at V and 3 bases at J, with 12 bases in the middle. This CDR3 has 15 amino acids. CDR3 sequence: CASSLEGRGDTEAFF. The CDR3 nucleotides are TGCGCCAGCAGCTTGGAGGGCAGGGGAGACACTGAAGCTTTCTTT.

This chain uses TRBV18 with TRBJ2-7; D remains unclear. The CDR3 has 17 amino acids. Per the germline V gene, CDR1 is KGHSH and CDR2 is LQKENI. V was pared by 0 bases and J by 0 bases, with 15 bases between. CDR3 protein: CASSPPIGRLSSYEQYF. The CDR3 DNA follows: TGTGCCAGCTCACCACCGATCGGCAGGTTAAGCTCCTACGAGCAGTACTTC.

This chain links TRBV10-3 with TRBJ2-5, with D tentatively TRBD1 (5 bases). The germline V and J ends were trimmed by 4 bases and 5 bases, with 17 bases remaining between them. CDR3 length equals 15 residues. Germline CDR1 is ENHRY and CDR2 is SYGVKD. The CDR3 is CAISGVEGDLETQYF. CDR3 sequence (DNA): TGTGCCATCAGTGGCGTCGAAGGGGATTTGGAGACCCAGTACTTC.